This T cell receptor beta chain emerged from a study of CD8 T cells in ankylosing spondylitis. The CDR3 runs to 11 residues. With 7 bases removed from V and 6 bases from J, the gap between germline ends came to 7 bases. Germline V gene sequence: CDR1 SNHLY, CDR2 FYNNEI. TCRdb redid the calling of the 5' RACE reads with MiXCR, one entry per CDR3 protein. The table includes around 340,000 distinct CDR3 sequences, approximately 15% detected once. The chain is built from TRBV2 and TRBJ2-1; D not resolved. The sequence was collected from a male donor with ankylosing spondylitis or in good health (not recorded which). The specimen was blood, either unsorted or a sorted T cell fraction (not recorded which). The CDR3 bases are TGTGCCAGCACAAAAGGCAATGAGCAGTTCTTC. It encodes CASTKGNEQFF.